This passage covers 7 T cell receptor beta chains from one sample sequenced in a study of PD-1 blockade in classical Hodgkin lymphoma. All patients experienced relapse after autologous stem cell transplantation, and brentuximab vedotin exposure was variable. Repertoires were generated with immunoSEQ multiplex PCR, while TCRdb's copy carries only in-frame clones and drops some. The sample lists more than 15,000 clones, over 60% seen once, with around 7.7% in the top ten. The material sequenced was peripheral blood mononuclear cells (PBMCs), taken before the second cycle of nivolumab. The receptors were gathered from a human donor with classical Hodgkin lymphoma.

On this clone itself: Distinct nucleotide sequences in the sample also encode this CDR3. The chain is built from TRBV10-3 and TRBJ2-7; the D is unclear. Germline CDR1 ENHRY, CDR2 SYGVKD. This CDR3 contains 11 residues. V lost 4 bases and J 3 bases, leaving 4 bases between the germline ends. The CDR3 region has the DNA TGTGCCATCAGTGGCGGCTACGAGCAGTACTTC. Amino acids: CAISGGYEQYF.

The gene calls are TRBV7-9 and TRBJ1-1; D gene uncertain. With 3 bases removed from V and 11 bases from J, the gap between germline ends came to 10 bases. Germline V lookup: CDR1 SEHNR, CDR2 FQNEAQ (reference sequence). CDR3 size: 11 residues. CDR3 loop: CASSLKGWAFF. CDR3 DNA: TGTGCCAGCAGCTTGAAGGGATGGGCTTTCTTT. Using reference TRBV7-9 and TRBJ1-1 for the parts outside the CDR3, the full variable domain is DTGVSQNPRHKITKRGQNVTFRCDPISEHNRLYWYRQTLGQGPEFLTYFQNEAQLEKSRLLSDRFSAERPKGSFSTLEIQRTEQGDSAMYLCASSLKGWAFFGQGTRLTVV.

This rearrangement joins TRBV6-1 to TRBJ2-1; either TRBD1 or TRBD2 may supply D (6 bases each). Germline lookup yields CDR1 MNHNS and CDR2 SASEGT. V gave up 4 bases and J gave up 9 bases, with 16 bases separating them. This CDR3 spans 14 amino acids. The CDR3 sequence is CASSVRREGGEQFF. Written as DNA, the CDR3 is TGTGCCAGCAGTGTACGGCGAGAGGGGGGTGAGCAGTTCTTC.

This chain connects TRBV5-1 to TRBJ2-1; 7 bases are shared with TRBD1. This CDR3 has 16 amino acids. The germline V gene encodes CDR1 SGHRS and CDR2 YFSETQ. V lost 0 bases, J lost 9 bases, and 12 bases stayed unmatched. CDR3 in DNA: TGCGCCAGCAGCTTGGGAGACAGGGTTATCATTGGTGAGCAGTTCTTC. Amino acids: CASSLGDRVIIGEQFF.

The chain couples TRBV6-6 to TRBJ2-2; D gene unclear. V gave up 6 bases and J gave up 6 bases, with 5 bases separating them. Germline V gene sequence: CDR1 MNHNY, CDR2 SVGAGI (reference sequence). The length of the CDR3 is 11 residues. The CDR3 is CASRGAGELFF. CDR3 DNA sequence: TGTGCCAGCAGGGGTGCCGGGGAGCTGTTTTTT.

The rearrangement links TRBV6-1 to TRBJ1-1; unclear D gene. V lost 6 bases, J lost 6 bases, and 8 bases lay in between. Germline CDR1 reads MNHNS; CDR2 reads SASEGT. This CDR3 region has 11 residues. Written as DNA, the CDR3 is TGTGCCAGCAGAAGGAGGGCTGAAGCTTTCTTT. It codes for CASRRRAEAFF.

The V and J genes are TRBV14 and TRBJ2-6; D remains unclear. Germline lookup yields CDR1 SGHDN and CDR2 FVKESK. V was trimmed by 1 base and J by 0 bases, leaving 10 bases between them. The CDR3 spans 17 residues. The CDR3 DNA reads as TGTGCCAGCAGCCAAGGATGGCAGAACTCTGGGGCCAACGTCCTGACTTTC. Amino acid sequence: CASSQGWQNSGANVLTF.